This T cell receptor beta chain stems from a study of blood T cell dynamics during melanoma immunotherapy. Trimming removed 3 bases at V and 1 base at J, with 6 bases between. CDR3 length equals 14 residues. Germline CDR1 and CDR2: MDHEN and SYDVKM. Time point described: week 3, after first cycle of checkpoint inhibitor. Method: immunoSEQ multiplex PCR; TCRdb's copy keeps in-frame clones and lacks some. The sample carries about 12,000 clones, approximately 90% recorded once. The TCR was taken from a human donor with melanoma. The rearrangement uses TRBV28 and TRBJ2-2; no clear D gene. Specimen: effector memory CD8+ T cells from blood, collected from a patient treated with checkpoint blockade. This CDR3 reads CASSFAGNTGELFF. The CDR3 DNA reads as TGTGCCAGCAGTTTCGCCGGGAACACCGGGGAGCTGTTTTTT.